Following are 25 T cell receptor beta chains from one sample sequenced in a study of T cell repertoires in cytomegalovirus infection. Using its own MiXCR run on the reads, TCRdb lists one record per CDR3 protein. The sample has fewer than 350,000 distinct CDR3 sequences, 15% to 20% seen once. Sequencing was performed on PBMCs. The receptor set was obtained from a human donor in good health (CMV status not recorded). Some clones in this sample may be carry-over from other donors' samples.

The table lists this clonotype with many counts. This rearrangement joins TRBV27 to TRBJ2-7, with 7 bases identical to TRBD2. The germline CDR1 and CDR2 sequences are MNHEY and SMNVEV (reference sequence). The CDR3 has 14 amino acids. V trimming: 6 bases; J trimming: 2 bases; junction bases outside the gene matches: 7. The CDR3 bases are TGTGCCAGCAGGGTGGCGGGGGAAACCTACGAGCAGTACTTC. It codes for CASRVAGETYEQYF.

V and J are TRBV10-3 and TRBJ1-6; D may be TRBD1 (5 bases). Between the trimmed V and J ends, which lost 2 bases and 4 bases, there was a span of 12 bases. CDR1 and CDR2 (germline): ENHRY, SYGVKD. The CDR3 spans 16 residues. CDR3: CAISESTGTYNSPLHF. The CDR3 bases are TGTGCCATCAGTGAGAGTACAGGAACTTATAATTCACCCCTCCACTTT.

This clonotype was picked up a small number of times. This rearrangement joins TRBV7-9 to TRBJ2-3, with D maybe TRBD2 (7 bases). The germline gives CDR1 SEHNR, CDR2 FQNEAQ (reference sequence). The CDR3 runs to 18 residues. V lost 4 bases to trimming and J lost 2 bases, with 22 bases between them. The CDR3, as DNA: TGTGCCAGCAGCTGGTTGGGATCTGCGGGGGCTTCCACAGATACGCAGTATTTT. This codes for CASSWLGSAGASTDTQYF.

In DNA, the CDR3 is TGCAGTGCTAGAGATCTAAATAGCGGGGGGCGACTTTTGGATGAGCAGTTCTTC. Protein sequence: CSARDLNSGGRLLDEQFF. V and J are TRBV20-1 and TRBJ2-1; 10 bases are shared with TRBD2. The CDR3 has 18 residues. CDR1 DFQATT and CDR2 SNEGSKA come from the germline V gene (reference sequence). V was clipped by 0 bases and J by 8 bases; unmatched bases: 16.

The V and J genes are TRBV7-9 and TRBJ1-3; D perhaps matches TRBD1 (6 bases). This CDR3 is built from 14 residues. In germline, CDR1 is SEHNR, CDR2 FQNEAQ (reference sequence). V dropped 5 bases and J dropped 4 bases, with 12 bases sitting between them. This chain's CDR3 is CASSRRTAGNTIYF. The CDR3 region has the DNA TGTGCCAGCAGCCGCAGGACAGCCGGAAACACCATATATTTT.

There are a few counts of this clonotype. The CDR3 is CASSTSGTLHNYGYTF. CDR3 DNA: TGTGCCAGTAGTACCTCCGGGACACTTCATAACTATGGCTACACCTTC. The chain combines TRBV19 with TRBJ1-2; D possibly corresponds to TRBD1 (6 bases). This CDR3 is 16 amino acids long. Germline CDR1 and CDR2: LNHDA and SQIVND (reference sequence). The V end was cut by 4 bases, the J end by 1 base, with 16 bases between.

This clonotype has a count of ten or more. The genes are TRBV7-6 and TRBJ1-6; D uncertain. CDR3 size: 12 residues. Deletions cut 0 bases from V and 6 bases from J, with 0 bases between. Germline V gives CDR1 SGHVS, CDR2 FNYEAQ. The CDR3, as DNA: TGTGCCAGCAGCTTAGCTAATTCACCCCTCCACTTT. Translated: CASSLANSPLHF.

The chain recombines TRBV3-1 with TRBJ1-6, with a tentative D call TRBD1 (5 bases). With 2 bases removed from V and 10 bases from J, the gap between germline ends came to 15 bases. Germline lookup yields CDR1 LGHDT and CDR2 YNNKEL (reference sequence). The CDR3 loop spans 15 amino acids. CDR3 nucleotides: TGTGCCAGCAGCCAATACGAACCGGGGGGATCACCCCTCCACTTT. Translation: CASSQYEPGGSPLHF.

The V and J genes are TRBV28 and TRBJ1-2; no reliable D call. Germline CDR1 MDHEN, CDR2 SYDVKM. The CDR3 runs to 11 residues. Trimming left V 6 bases short and J 10 bases short, with 12 bases between. CDR3 residues: CASSLQNFYTF. The CDR3 DNA reads TGTGCCAGCAGCCTCCAAAATTTCTACACCTTC.

The V gene is TRBV7-6, the J gene TRBJ2-5; tentatively, D is TRBD2 (6 bases). The V gene lost 1 base and the J gene lost 2 bases, with 14 bases spanning the gap. The CDR3 loop spans 16 amino acids. Germline V gene data show CDR1 as SGHVS and CDR2 as FNYEAQ. CDR3 coding DNA: TGTGCCAGCAGCTTAGATTTTGGAGGGTGGCAAGAGACCCAGTACTTC. It specifies CASSLDFGGWQETQYF.

In the case of this clonotype: Germline is not matched at one junction end, which may reflect a read error. V usage is TRBV4-3 and J usage is TRBJ2-2, with TRBD1 as a possible D gene (6 bases). The CDR3 totals 18 residues. Germline CDR1 LGHNA, CDR2 YSLEER. CDR3 loop: CASSQDSGHRRNTRELFF. CDR3 DNA sequence: TGCGCCAGCAGCCAGGACAGCGGACACAGGCGGAACACCAGGGAGCTGTTTTTT.

CDR3 sequence (DNA): TGTGCCAGCAGAGAAGGGGGTGGGAACACTGAAGCTTTCTTT. Translation gives CASREGGGNTEAFF. The chain carries TRBV12-3 or TRBV12-4 and TRBJ1-1, with TRBD1 as a possible D gene (6 bases). Trimming removed 6 bases from V and 1 base from J, with 12 bases in between. The CDR3 spans 14 residues.

This clonotype was seen only a few times. The J gene is TRBJ2-7, the V gene TRBV10-3; 11 bases agree with TRBD2. The CDR3 is made up of 18 amino acids. V was pared by 3 bases and J by 1 base, with 11 bases of the junction left unmatched. Germline values: CDR1 ENHRY, CDR2 SYGVKD. The CDR3 nucleotides read TGTGCCATCAGTGACCCCGACCTAGCGGGGGGACAATCCTACGAGCAGTACTTC. As protein: CAISDPDLAGGQSYEQYF.

The chain uses TRBV10-3 and TRBJ1-6, with TRBD1 matching over 8 bases. V shed 6 bases and J 11 bases; nucleotides not matched to a gene: 3. The CDR3 is 12 residues long. Germline V gene data show CDR1 as ENHRY and CDR2 as SYGVKD. CDR3 protein: CAISQGAAPLHF. As DNA, the CDR3 is TGTGCCATCAGCCAGGGGGCGGCACCCCTCCACTTT.

This clonotype occurred many times. V and J are TRBV7-9 and TRBJ2-2; 7 bases line up with TRBD2. Trimming cost V 4 bases and J 4 bases; bases outside gene matches: 12. Germline loops: CDR1 SEHNR, CDR2 FQNEAQ (reference sequence). The CDR3 length is 17 residues. The CDR3 nucleotides are TGTGCCAGCAGCTACGATCTGGCAGCGGGGAGCACCGGGGAGCTGTTTTTT. This codes for CASSYDLAAGSTGELFF.

A remark on this clonotype: Since a much larger clone is just one base distant, this may be a read error. The V call is TRBV6-6, the J call TRBJ2-1, with TRBD2 matching 7 bases. Trimming took 6 bases from V and 4 from J; bases not matched to a gene: 9. Germline CDR1 is MNHNY and CDR2 is SVGAGI (reference sequence). This CDR3 has 15 amino acids. The CDR3 nucleotides are TGTGCCAGCAGGGGGGGGAAGGGGTATTACAATGAGCAGTTCTTC. Translating it yields CASRGGKGYYNEQFF.

The V call is TRBV20-1, the J call TRBJ2-7, with D uncertain. Germline V gene sequence: CDR1 DFQATT, CDR2 SNEGSKA (reference sequence). The CDR3 is 12 residues long. V was clipped by 0 bases and J by 2 bases, with 5 bases between them. The CDR3 reads CSARDRPYEQYF. Here the CDR3 DNA reads TGCAGTGCTAGAGACCGACCCTACGAGCAGTACTTC.

This sequence joins TRBV14 and TRBJ2-1, with 9 bases matching TRBD2. Losses at the gene ends were 0 bases for V and 4 bases for J; bases not matched to a gene: 7. Germline V lookup: CDR1 SGHDN, CDR2 FVKESK. The CDR3 is 17 residues long. Here the CDR3 reads CASSQESSSGAYNEQFF. The CDR3 DNA sequence: TGTGCCAGCAGCCAAGAATCTTCTAGCGGGGCTTACAATGAGCAGTTCTTC.

In this sample, this clonotype turned up a few times. The V gene is TRBV6-5, the J gene TRBJ2-2, with D perhaps TRBD1 (6 bases). This CDR3 comprises 14 residues. V gave up 6 bases and J gave up 9 bases, with 17 bases separating them. Germline V gene sequence: CDR1 MNHEY, CDR2 SVGAGI. The CDR3 nucleotides read TGTGCCAGCAGATTAGACAGGTCGATCTGGGAGCTGTTTTTT. This codes for CASRLDRSIWELFF.

Concerning this clonotype: Since a much larger clone is just one base distant, this may be a read error. This chain connects TRBV6-5 to TRBJ1-1; 9 nucleotides agree with TRBD1. Germline CDR1 is MNHEY and CDR2 is SVGAGI. The CDR3 is made up of 17 amino acids. CDR3 nucleotides: TGTGCCAGCAGTTACTCAACGACAGGGGGGGTGAACACTGAAGGTTTCTTT. Encoded protein: CASSYSTTGGVNTEGFF.

This clonotype has a handful of counts. The rearrangement joins TRBV28 to TRBJ1-4, with 9 positions matching TRBD1. With V trimmed by 5 bases and J by 8 bases, 9 bases remained unmatched. The CDR3 runs 15 residues. The V gene's germline CDR1 is MDHEN and CDR2 SYDVKM. CDR3 amino acids: CASSIPGTGSEKLFF. The CDR3 nucleotides read TGTGCCAGCAGTATCCCCGGGACAGGGAGCGAAAAACTGTTTTTT.

This clonotype has ten or more counts. This sequence joins TRBV6-2 or TRBV6-3 and TRBJ2-7; a weak D match, TRBD2 (6 bases). The germline CDR1 and CDR2 sequences are MNHEY and SVGEGT. The V gene lost 5 bases and the J gene lost 0 bases, with 17 bases spanning the gap. The CDR3 loop spans 16 amino acids. The CDR3 protein is CASSDRGAGVSYEQYF. DNA for the CDR3: TGTGCCAGCAGTGACCGTGGAGCGGGCGTCTCCTACGAGCAGTACTTC.

This clonotype was found many times. The gene calls are TRBV7-3 and TRBJ2-1; D call uncertain. This CDR3 comprises 15 residues. Germline V lookup: CDR1 SGHTA, CDR2 FQGTGA. Trimming removed 3 bases at V and 2 bases at J, with 11 bases between. The CDR3 sequence: CASSLGPHTYNEQFF. The CDR3 coding sequence is TGTGCCAGCAGCTTGGGTCCCCACACCTACAATGAGCAGTTCTTC.

The V and J genes are TRBV5-1 and TRBJ2-1; 7 nucleotides align to TRBD2. Per the germline V gene, CDR1 is SGHRS and CDR2 is YFSETQ. V lost 4 bases, J lost 5 bases, and 6 bases stayed unmatched. This CDR3 spans 14 amino acids. The CDR3 here is CASSRWGGNNEQFF. CDR3 DNA sequence: TGCGCCAGCAGCCGTTGGGGGGGGAACAATGAGCAGTTCTTC.

This clonotype has just a few counts. CDR3 sequence reads: CASSLSGGLYNEQFF. CDR3 sequence (DNA): TGTGCCAGCAGCTTGTCGGGGGGGCTATACAATGAGCAGTTCTTC. The chain joins TRBV7-2 to TRBJ2-1; 8 nucleotides line up with TRBD2. With V trimmed by 3 bases and J by 4 bases, 5 bases remained unmatched. Germline V gene sequence: CDR1 SGHTA, CDR2 FQGNSA. The CDR3 has 15 residues.